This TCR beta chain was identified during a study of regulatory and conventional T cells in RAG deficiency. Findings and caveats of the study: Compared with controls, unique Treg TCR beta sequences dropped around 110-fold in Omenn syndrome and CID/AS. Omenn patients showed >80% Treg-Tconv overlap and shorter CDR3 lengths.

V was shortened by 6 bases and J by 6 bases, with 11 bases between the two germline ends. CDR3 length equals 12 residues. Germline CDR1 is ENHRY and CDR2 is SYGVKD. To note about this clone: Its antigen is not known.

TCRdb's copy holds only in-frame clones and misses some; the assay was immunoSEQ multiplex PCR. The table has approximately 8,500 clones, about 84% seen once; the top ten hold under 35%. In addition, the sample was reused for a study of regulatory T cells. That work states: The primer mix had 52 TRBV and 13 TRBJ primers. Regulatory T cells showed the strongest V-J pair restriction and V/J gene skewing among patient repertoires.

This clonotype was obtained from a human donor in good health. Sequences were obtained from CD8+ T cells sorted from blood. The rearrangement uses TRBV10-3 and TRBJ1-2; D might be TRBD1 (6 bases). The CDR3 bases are TGTGCCATCAGACAGGGAATTAATGGCTACACCTTC. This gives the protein CAIRQGINGYTF.